A single T cell receptor beta chain is shown here with its context. Germline values: CDR1 MDHEN, CDR2 SYDVKM. This CDR3 has 10 residues. The V gene lost 5 bases and the J gene lost 3 bases, with 2 bases spanning the gap. CD8+ and CD4+ T cells taken from blood had their TCR beta sequenced. Controls were age- and sex-matched healthy donors. TEMRA cells were FACS-enriched, and CD8+ and CD4+ T cells were isolated negatively. These data originate in a study of CD8 T cells in Susac syndrome. Random hexamers were used to reverse transcribe an amount of about 0.45 to 1 ug RNA. Amplification of TCR beta CDR3 spanned 54 Vbeta and 13 Jbeta via immunoSEQ multiplex PCR. TCRdb reprocessed the immunoSEQ multiplex PCR reads with MiXCR, giving one entry per CDR3 protein. The profile shows about 120,000 distinct CDR3 sequences, 94% of them singletons.

The source material was CD4+ T cells from PBMCs. This chain connects TRBV28 to TRBJ2-7; D uncertain. The receptor was isolated from a human donor in good health. CDR3 nucleotide sequence: TGTGCCAGCAGTGACTACGAGCAGTACTTC. Amino acids: CASSDYEQYF.